This T cell receptor beta chain was found in a study of T cells in Graves' hyperthyroidism and ophthalmopathy. Amplification targeted TCR beta CDR3 regions from RNA transcripts. An initial round of RT-PCR targeting the TCR CDR3 relied on the HTBI primer set. MiXCR was run by TCRdb on the multiplex PCR reads, yielding one entry per CDR3 protein. The sample lists around 370,000 distinct CDR3 sequences, approximately 17% seen once, with around two fifths in the top ten. The V end was cut by 3 bases, the J end by 3 bases, with 14 bases between. The CDR3 loop spans 15 amino acids. Germline V CDR1 and CDR2: KGHSH, LQKENI.

Specimen: blood. This sequence originates from a man aged 18 to 30 with Graves' ophthalmopathy. The genes are TRBV18 and TRBJ1-1, with TRBD1 as a possible D gene (6 bases). CDR3 sequence reads: CASSPGQPGDTEAFF. The DNA for the CDR3 is TGTGCCAGCTCACCCGGACAGCCAGGCGACACTGAAGCTTTCTTT. Together with reference TRBV18 and TRBJ1-1, the CDR3 gives the full variable domain: NAGVMQNPRHLVRRRGQEARLRCSPMKGHSHVYWYRQLPEEGLKFMVYLQKENIIDESGMPKERFSAEFPKEGPSILRIQQVVRGDSAAYFCASSPGQPGDTEAFFGQGTRLTVV.